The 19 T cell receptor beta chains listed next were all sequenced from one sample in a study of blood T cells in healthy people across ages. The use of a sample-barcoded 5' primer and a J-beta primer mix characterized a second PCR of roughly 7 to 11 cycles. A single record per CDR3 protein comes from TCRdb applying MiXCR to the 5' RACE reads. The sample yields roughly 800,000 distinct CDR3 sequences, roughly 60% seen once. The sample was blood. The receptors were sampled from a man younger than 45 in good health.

CDR3 loop: CSGAGTSGRTYEQYF. The CDR3 DNA reads TGCAGCGGAGCCGGGACTAGCGGTCGAACCTACGAGCAGTACTTC. The chain couples TRBV29-1 to TRBJ2-7, with TRBD2 matching 11 bases. The length of the CDR3 is 15 residues. CDR1 is SQVTM and CDR2 is ANQGSEA in the germline V gene. The V segment lost 7 bases and the J segment 2 bases; nucleotides outside the gene matches: 10.

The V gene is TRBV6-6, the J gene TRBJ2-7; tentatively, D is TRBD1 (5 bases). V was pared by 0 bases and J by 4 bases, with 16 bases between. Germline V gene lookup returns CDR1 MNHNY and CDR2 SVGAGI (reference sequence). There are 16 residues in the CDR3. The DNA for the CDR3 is TGTGCCAGCAGTTACTCGATAGGGGCCCTCGTTTACGAGCAGTACTTC. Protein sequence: CASSYSIGALVYEQYF.

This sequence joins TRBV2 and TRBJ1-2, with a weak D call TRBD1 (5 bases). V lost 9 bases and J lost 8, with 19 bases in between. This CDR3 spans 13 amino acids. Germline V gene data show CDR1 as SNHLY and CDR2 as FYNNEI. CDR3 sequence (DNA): TGTGCCAGTTCGCTACGACAGAGTTACGGCTACACCTTC. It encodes CASSLRQSYGYTF.

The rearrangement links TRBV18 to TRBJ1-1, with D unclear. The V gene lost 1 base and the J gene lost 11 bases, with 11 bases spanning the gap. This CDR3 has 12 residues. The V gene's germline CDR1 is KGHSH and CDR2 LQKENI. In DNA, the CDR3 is TGTGCCAGCTCACCACAAGGACCGGGGGCTTTCTTT. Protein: CASSPQGPGAFF.

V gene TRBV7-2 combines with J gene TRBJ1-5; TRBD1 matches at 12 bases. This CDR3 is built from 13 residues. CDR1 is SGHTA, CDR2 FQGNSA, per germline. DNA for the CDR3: TGTGAAAAGGGACAGGGGGCGAATCAGCCCCAGCATTTT. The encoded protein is CEKGQGANQPQHF.

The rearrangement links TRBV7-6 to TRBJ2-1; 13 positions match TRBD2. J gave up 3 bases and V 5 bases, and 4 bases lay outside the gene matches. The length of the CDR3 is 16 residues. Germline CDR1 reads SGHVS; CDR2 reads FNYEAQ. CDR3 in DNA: TGTGCCAGCAGCGCACGACTAGCGGGGGGCTACAATGAGCAGTTCTTC. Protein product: CASSARLAGGYNEQFF.

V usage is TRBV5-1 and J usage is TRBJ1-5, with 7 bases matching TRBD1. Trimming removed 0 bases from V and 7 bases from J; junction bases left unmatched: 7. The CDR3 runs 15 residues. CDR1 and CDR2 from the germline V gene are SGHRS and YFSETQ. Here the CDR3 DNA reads TGCGCCAGCAGCTTGGCTCCCGGGACAGACCAGCCCCAGCATTTT. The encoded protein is CASSLAPGTDQPQHF.

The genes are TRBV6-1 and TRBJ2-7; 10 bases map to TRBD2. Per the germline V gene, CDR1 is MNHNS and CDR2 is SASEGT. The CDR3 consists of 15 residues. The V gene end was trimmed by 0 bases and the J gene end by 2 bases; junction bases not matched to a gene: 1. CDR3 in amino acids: CASSEASGGAYEQYF. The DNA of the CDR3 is TGTGCCAGCAGTGAAGCGAGCGGGGGGGCCTACGAGCAGTACTTC.

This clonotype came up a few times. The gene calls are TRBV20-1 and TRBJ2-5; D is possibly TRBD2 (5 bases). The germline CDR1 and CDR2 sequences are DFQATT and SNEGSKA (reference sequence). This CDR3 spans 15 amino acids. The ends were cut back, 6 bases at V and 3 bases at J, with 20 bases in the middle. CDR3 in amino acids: CSAPRTGLLEETQYF. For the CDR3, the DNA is TGCAGTGCGCCCCGCACTGGACTGTTAGAAGAGACCCAGTACTTC.

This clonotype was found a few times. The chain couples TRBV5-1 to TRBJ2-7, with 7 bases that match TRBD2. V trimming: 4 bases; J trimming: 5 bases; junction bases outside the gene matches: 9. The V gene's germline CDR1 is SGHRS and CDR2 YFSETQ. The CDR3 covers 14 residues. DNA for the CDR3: TGCGCCAGCAGCCGCGGACTAGATGAGCACGAGCAGTACTTC. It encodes CASSRGLDEHEQYF.

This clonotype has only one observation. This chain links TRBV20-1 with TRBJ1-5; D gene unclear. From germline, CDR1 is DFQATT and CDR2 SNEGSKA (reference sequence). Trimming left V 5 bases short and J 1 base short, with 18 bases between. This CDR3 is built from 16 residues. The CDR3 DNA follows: TGCAGTGCTCGCACGCCTGGACGGAACAGCAATCAGCCCCAGCATTTT. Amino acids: CSARTPGRNSNQPQHF.

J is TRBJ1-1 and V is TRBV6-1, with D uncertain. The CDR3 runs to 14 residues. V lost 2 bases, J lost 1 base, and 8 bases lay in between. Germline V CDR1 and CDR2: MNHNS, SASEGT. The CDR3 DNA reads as TGTGCCAGCAGTGAACCATGGGGGAACACTGAAGCTTTCTTT. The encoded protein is CASSEPWGNTEAFF.

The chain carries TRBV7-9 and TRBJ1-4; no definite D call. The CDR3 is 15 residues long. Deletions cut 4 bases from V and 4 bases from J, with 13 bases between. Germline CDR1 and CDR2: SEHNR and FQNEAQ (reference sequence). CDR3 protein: CASSSQPQSNEKLFF. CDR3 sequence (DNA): TGTGCCAGCAGCTCCCAGCCGCAAAGTAATGAAAAACTGTTTTTT. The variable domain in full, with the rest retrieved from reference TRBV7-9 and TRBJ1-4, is DTGVSQNPRHKITKRGQNVTFRCDPISEHNRLYWYRQTLGQGPEFLTYFQNEAQLEKSRLLSDRFSAERPKGSFSTLEIQRTEQGDSAMYLCASSSQPQSNEKLFFGSGTQLSVL.

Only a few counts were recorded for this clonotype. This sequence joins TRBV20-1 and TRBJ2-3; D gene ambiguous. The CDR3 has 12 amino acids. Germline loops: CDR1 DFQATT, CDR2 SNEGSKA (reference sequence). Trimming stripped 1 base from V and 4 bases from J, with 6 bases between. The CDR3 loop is CSARGVPDTQYF. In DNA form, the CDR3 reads TGCAGTGCTAGAGGGGTCCCAGATACGCAGTATTTT.

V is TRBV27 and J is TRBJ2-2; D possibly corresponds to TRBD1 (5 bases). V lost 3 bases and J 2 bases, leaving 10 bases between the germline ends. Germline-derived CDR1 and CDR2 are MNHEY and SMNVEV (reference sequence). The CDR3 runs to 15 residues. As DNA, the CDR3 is TGTGCCAGCAGTTTGACAGCGATTAACACCGGGGAGCTGTTTTTT. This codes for CASSLTAINTGELFF.

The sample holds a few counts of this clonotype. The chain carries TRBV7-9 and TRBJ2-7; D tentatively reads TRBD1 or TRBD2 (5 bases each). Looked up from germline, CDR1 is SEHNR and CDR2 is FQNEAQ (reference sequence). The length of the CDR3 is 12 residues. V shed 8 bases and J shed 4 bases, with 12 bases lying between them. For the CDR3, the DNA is TGTGCCAGCCGAGGGACCTTTTACGAGCAGTACTTC. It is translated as CASRGTFYEQYF.

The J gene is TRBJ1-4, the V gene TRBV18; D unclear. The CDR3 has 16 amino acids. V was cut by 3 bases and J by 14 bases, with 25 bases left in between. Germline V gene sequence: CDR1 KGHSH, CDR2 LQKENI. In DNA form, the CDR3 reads TGTGCCAGCTCACCGATGGCCGGCACCGGTGTACAGTCGCTGTTTTTT. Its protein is CASSPMAGTGVQSLFF.

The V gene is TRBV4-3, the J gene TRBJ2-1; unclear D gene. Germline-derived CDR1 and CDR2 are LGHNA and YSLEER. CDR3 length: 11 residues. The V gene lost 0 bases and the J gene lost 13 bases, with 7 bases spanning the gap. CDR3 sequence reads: CASSQDGIQFF. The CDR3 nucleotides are TGCGCCAGCAGCCAAGATGGGATTCAGTTCTTC.

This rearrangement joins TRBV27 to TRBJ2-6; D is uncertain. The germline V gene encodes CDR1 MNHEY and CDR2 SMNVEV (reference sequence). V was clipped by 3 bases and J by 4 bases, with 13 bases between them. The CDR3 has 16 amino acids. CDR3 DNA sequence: TGTGCCAGCAGTTTGGTGGGCGCTCGAGGGGCCAACGTCCTGACTTTC. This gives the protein CASSLVGARGANVLTF.